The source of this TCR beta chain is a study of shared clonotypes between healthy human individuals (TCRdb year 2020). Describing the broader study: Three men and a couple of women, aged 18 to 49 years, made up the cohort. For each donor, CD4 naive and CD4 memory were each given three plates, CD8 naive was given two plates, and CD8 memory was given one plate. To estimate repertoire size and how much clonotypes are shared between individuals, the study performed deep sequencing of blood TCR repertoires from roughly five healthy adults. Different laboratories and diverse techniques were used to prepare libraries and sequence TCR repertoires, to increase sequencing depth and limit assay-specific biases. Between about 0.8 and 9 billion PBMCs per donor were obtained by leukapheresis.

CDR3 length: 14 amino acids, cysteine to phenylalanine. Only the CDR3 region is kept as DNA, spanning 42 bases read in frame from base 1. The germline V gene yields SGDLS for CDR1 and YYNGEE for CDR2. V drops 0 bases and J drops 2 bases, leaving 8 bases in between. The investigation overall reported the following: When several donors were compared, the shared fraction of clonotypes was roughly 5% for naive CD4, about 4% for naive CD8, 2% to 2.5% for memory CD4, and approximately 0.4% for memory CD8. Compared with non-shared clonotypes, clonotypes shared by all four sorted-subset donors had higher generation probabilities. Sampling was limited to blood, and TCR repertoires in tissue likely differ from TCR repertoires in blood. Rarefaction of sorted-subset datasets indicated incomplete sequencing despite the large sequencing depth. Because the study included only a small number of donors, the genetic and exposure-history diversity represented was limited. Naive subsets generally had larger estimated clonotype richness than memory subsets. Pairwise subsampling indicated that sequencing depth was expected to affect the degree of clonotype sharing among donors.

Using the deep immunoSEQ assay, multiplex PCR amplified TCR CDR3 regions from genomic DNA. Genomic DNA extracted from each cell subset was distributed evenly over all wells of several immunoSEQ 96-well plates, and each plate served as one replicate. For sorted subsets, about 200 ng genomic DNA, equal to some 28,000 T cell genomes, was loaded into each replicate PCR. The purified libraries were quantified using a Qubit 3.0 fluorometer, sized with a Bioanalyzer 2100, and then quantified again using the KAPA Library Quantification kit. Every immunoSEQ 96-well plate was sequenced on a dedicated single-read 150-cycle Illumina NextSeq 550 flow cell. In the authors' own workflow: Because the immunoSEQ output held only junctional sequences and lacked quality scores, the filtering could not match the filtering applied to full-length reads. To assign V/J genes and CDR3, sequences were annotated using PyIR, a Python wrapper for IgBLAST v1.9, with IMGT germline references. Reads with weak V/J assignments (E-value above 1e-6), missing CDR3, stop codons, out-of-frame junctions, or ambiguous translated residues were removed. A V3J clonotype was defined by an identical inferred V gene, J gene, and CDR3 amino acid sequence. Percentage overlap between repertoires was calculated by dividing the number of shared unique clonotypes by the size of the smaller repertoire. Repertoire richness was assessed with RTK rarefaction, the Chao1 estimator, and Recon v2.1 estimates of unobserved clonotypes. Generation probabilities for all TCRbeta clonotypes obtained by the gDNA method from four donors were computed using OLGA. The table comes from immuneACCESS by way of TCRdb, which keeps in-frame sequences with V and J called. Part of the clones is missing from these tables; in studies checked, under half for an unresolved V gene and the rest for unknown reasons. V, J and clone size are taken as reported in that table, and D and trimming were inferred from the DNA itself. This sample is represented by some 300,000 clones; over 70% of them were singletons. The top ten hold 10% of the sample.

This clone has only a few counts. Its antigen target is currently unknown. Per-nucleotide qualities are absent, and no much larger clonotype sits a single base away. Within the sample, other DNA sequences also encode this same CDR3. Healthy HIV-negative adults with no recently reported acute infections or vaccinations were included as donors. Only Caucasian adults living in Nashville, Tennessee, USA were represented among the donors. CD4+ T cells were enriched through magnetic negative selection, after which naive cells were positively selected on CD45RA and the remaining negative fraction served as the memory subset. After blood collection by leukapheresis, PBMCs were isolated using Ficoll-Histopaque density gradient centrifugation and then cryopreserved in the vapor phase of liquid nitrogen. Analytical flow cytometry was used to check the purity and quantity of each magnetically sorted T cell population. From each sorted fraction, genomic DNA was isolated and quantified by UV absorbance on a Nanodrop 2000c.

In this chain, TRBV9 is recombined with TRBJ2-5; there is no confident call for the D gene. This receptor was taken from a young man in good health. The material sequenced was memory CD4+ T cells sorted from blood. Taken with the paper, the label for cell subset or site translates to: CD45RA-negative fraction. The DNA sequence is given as TGTGCCAGCAGCGTAGGAGTAGGGCAAGAGACCCAGTACTTC. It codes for CASSVGVGQETQYF.